This T cell receptor (beta chain) stems from a study of response to subunit inactivated influenza vaccine. With regard to this clonotype: No antigen is known for it.

The V gene's germline CDR1 is MNHEY and CDR2 SVGEGT. CDR3 length equals 13 residues. The V end was cut by 0 bases, the J end by 9 bases, with 11 bases between. The study's findings and limits: It was suggested by the authors that few new T cells are recruited by each seasonal influenza vaccination.

TCRdb re-derived calls from the RT-PCR reads in MiXCR, one entry per CDR3 protein. The sample has more than 150,000 distinct CDR3 sequences, around a tenth seen once. The input for sequencing was non-naive T cells sorted from PBMCs, taken on the day of vaccination. This TCR came from a man in his forties or fifties who received an inactivated influenza vaccine. The chain employs TRBV6-2 or TRBV6-3 and TRBJ2-5; perhaps D is TRBD1 or TRBD2 (5 bases each). CDR3 amino acids: CASSYSTGRSQYF. The CDR3 DNA is TGTGCCAGCAGTTACTCAACGGGGCGGTCCCAGTACTTC.